Shown below are 8 T cell receptor beta chains from a single sample sequenced in a study of cytomegalovirus exposure and HLA in healthy donors listed by TCRdb under 2017. The library was made by the immunoSEQ multiplex PCR assay. For the multiplex PCR, a mixture combining 60 forward primers for TCR Vbeta segments and 13 reverse primers for TCR Jbeta segments was used. This immuneACCESS table, as held by TCRdb, lists in-frame sequences with V and J called but not all clones. Of the missing ones, under half trace to an unresolved V gene in checked studies; the others have no known cause. The sample's table lists a count of 150,000 to 200,000 clones. Clones ranked in the top ten supply less than 6.5% of the sample. The sequencing input was PBMCs. Every receptor here comes from a man in his thirties or forties in good health and CMV-seronegative.

This rearrangement joins TRBV5-4 to TRBJ1-2, with D perhaps TRBD1 (5 bases). The germline V and J ends were trimmed by 4 bases and 8 bases, with 15 bases remaining between them. CDR1 is SGHNT, CDR2 YYREEE, per germline (reference sequence). CDR3 length equals 13 residues. The CDR3, as DNA: TGTGCCAGCAGCGCGGACATGGGTATGGGCTACACCTTC. Protein product: CASSADMGMGYTF.

The gene calls are TRBV5-4 and TRBJ1-1; 10 nucleotides match TRBD1. The trim removed 2 bases at V and 11 bases at J, leaving 15 bases unmatched. CDR1 and CDR2 (germline): SGHNT, YYREEE (reference sequence). The CDR3 is made up of 16 amino acids. CDR3 coding DNA: TGTGCCAGCAGCTTAGGACAGGGGGAGGTCTGGAAAAGGGCTTTCTTT. It translates to CASSLGQGEVWKRAFF.

J is TRBJ1-1 and V is TRBV29-1, with 7 bases identical to TRBD1. This CDR3 is 12 amino acids long. Losses at the gene ends were 7 bases for V and 7 bases for J; bases not matched to a gene: 9. Germline-derived CDR1 and CDR2 are SQVTM and ANQGSEA. CDR3 DNA: TGCAGCGGCTCAGGGTCAGGGGGTGAAGCTTTCTTT. Its protein is CSGSGSGGEAFF.

DNA for the CDR3: TGTGCCAGCTCACCACCGTATTCTGGGGGGGAAAACACTGAAGCTTTCTTT. Translation: CASSPPYSGGENTEAFF. The rearrangement joins TRBV18 to TRBJ1-1, with a tentative D call TRBD1 (5 bases). Germline V gene sequence: CDR1 KGHSH, CDR2 LQKENI. With 0 bases removed from V and 2 bases from J, the gap between germline ends came to 16 bases. CDR3 length: 17 amino acids.

V usage is TRBV11-1 and J usage is TRBJ2-5; no definite D call. Per germline, CDR1 SGHAT and CDR2 FQDESV (reference sequence). V was clipped by 2 bases and J by 5 bases, with 12 bases between them. The CDR3 runs 14 residues. CDR3 DNA sequence: TGTGCCAGCAGCTTAAACTATATGAGGGAGACCCAGTACTTC. Translation gives CASSLNYMRETQYF.

In nucleotides, the CDR3 is TGTGCCAGCAGTTACGGGGGGGGGCTCTCCTACGAGCAGTACTTC. Translating it yields CASSYGGGLSYEQYF. This rearrangement joins TRBV6-5 to TRBJ2-7; the D gene is possibly TRBD2 (7 bases). Trimming took off 2 bases at V and 0 bases at J, with 11 bases between the two ends. This CDR3 comprises 15 residues. Germline V lookup: CDR1 MNHEY, CDR2 SVGAGI.

This rearrangement joins TRBV29-1 to TRBJ2-1; a possible D gene is TRBD2 (5 bases). There are 14 residues in the CDR3. V was cut by 1 base and J by 0 bases, with 7 bases left in between. The germline V gene has CDR1 SQVTM and CDR2 ANQGSEA. CDR3 amino acids: CSVEGTFSYNEQFF. DNA for the CDR3: TGCAGCGTTGAAGGGACTTTCTCCTACAATGAGCAGTTCTTC.

The rearrangement uses TRBV6-5 and TRBJ2-7; a weak D match, TRBD2 (6 bases). Trimming shortened V by 6 bases and J by 3 bases, and 12 bases separated the two germline ends. Germline V CDR1 and CDR2: MNHEY, SVGAGI. This CDR3 has 13 amino acids. CDR3 loop: CASSRDGGYEQYF. DNA for the CDR3: TGTGCCAGCAGCCGGGACGGGGGCTACGAGCAGTACTTC.